This T cell receptor beta chain was captured by sequencing in a study of T cell changes during pregnancy in multiple sclerosis. Some clones are missing from TCRdb's copy, which holds only in-frame ones; the method was immunoSEQ multiplex PCR. The sample lists approximately 74,000 clones, about 88% occurring once. Germline values: CDR1 KGHSH, CDR2 LQKENI. V shed 3 bases and J 0 bases; nucleotides not matched to a gene: 8. This CDR3 has 17 residues. The clonotype originates from a female donor with multiple sclerosis, enrolled in a pregnancy study. The material sequenced was peripheral blood, taken before pregnancy. The chain carries TRBV18 and TRBJ2-7; 10 positions match TRBD2. The CDR3 DNA reads TGTGCCAGCTCACCGATGACTAGCGGGCAGAGCTCCTACGAGCAGTACTTC. Translating gives CASSPMTSGQSSYEQYF.